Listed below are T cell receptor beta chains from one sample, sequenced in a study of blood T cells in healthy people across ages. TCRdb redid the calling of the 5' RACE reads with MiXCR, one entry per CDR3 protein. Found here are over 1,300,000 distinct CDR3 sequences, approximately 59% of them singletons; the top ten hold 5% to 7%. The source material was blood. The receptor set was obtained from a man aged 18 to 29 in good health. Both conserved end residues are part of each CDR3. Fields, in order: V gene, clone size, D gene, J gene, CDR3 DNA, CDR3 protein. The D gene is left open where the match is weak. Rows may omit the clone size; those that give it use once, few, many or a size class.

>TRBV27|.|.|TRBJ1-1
TGTGCCAGCAGTTTCTTCGCCAGACACACTGAAGCTTTCTTT
CASSFFARHTEAFF
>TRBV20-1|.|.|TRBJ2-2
TGCAGTGCCCAAGCGAGTGACCCGGGCACCGGGGAGCTGTTTTTT
CSAQASDPGTGELFF
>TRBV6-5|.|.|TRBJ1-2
TGTGCCAGCAGTTACGGGGGGCTAGTTCATGGCTACACCTTC
CASSYGGLVHGYTF
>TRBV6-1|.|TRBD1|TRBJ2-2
TGTGCCAGCAGTGGGACAGGGGAGACCGGGGAGCTGTTTTTT
CASSGTGETGELFF
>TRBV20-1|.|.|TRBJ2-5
TGCAGTGCTACAAAGCAGTACCAAGAGACCCAGTACTTC
CSATKQYQETQYF
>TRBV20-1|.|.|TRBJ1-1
TGCAGTGCTAGAGATCCCTACTCTCGACAGATGAACACTGAAGCTTTCTTT
CSARDPYSRQMNTEAFF
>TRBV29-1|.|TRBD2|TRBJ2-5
TGCAGCGTTGTAGCGGGGAGGGAGACCCAGTACTTC
CSVVAGRETQYF
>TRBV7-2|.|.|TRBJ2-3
TGTGCCAGCAGCTTAGTTTGGAGCACAGATACGCAGTATTTT
CASSLVWSTDTQYF
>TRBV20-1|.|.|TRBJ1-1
TGCAGTGCTACTGACATCAGGAACACTGAAGCTTTCTTT
CSATDIRNTEAFF
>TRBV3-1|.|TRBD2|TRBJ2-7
TGTGCCAGCAGCCAAGGCTCGGGCGGGAGTCGATACGAGCAGTACTTC
CASSQGSGGSRYEQYF
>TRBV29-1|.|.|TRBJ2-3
TGCAGCGTTGAGGGGGAGTTTCAAGATACGCAGTATTTT
CSVEGEFQDTQYF
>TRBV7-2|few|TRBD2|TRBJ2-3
TGTGCCAGCAGCCCCCGAGCGGGGGTCACAGATACGCAGTATTTT
CASSPRAGVTDTQYF
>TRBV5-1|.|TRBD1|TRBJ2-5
TGCGCCAGCAGCTTTCGAGGGGGCGGAGGAGAGACCCAGTACTTC
CASSFRGGGGETQYF
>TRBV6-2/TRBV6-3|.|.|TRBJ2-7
TGTGCCAGCAGTTACTCCCACCAGCTTTACGAGCAGTACTTC
CASSYSHQLYEQYF
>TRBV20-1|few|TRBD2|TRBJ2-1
TGCAGTGCGGAGGCCCTAGCGGGGGACTACAATGAGCAGTTCTTC
CSAEALAGDYNEQFF
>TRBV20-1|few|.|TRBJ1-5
TGCAGTGCTAGGCGTGACAGGAATCAGCCCCAGCATTTT
CSARRDRNQPQHF
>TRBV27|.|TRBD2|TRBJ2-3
TGTGCCAGCAGTTTCCTGGCGGGAGGCTACACAGATACGCAGTATTTT
CASSFLAGGYTDTQYF
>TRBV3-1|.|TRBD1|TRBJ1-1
TGTGCCAGCAGCCAAGCCGGGACAGGGAGTACTGAAGCTTTCTTT
CASSQAGTGSTEAFF
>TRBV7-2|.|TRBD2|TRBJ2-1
TGTGCCAGCAGCTTAGGAGTTTTAGCGGGGGGCTGGGAGCAGTTCTTC
CASSLGVLAGGWEQFF
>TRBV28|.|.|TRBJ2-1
TGTGCCAGCAGTTCGCCGAGGGATTTCAATGAGCAGTTCTTC
CASSSPRDFNEQFF
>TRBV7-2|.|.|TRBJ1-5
TGTGCCAGCAGCTTAGCGGGCACAGGGAGCAATCAGCCCCAGCATTTT
CASSLAGTGSNQPQHF
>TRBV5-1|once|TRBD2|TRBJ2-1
TGCGCCAGCAGCCTTACGCCACTAGCGGGCTTTTACAATGAGCAGTTCTTC
CASSLTPLAGFYNEQFF
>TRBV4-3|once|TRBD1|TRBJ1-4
TGCGTCAGTAGCCAATACAGGGGATCGGAAAAACTGTTTTTT
CVSSQYRGSEKLFF
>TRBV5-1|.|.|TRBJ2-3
TGCGCCAGCCGTGTTGGTGTGGGAGCAGATACGCAGTATTTT
CASRVGVGADTQYF
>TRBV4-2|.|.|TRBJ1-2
TGTGCCAGCAGGACGGCGGACTATGGCTACACCTTC
CASRTADYGYTF
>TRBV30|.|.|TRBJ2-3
TGTGCCTGGAATGTCGGGCTCAGCACAGATACGCAGTATTTT
CAWNVGLSTDTQYF
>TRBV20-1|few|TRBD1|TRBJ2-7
TGCAGTGCTAGGCGACAGGGCAACGAGCAGTACTTC
CSARRQGNEQYF
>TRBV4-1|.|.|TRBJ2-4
TGCGCCAGCAGCCAAGCCAAGGCGGGGGCGGACATTCAGTACTTC
CASSQAKAGADIQYF
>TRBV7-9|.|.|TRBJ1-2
TGTGCCAGCAGCTTAGTAGAGGCCAACTATGGCAACACCTTC
CASSLVEANYGNTF
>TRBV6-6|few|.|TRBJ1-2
TGTGCCAGCAGCGAATCCGGGACTAACTATGGCTACACCTTC
CASSESGTNYGYTF
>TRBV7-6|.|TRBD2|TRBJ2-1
TGTGCCAGCAGCTTAAACGGGGGGGCCGATAATGAGCAGTTCTTC
CASSLNGGADNEQFF
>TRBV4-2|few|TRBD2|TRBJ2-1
TGTGCCAGCAGCCAGGGTCTAGCGGGGGGGCCCCCGAGCTCCTACAATGAGCAGTTCTTC
CASSQGLAGGPPSSYNEQFF
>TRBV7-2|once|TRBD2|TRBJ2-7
TGTGCCAGCAGCTTAATGGGTAGCGGGACCCGAAGCTCCTACGAGCAGTACTTC
CASSLMGSGTRSSYEQYF
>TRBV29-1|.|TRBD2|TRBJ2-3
TGCAGCGTTGAAGGGGGACTAGCGGGGTCCACTAGCACAGATACGCAGTATTTT
CSVEGGLAGSTSTDTQYF
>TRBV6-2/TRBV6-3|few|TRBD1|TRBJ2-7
TGTGCCAGCAGTAAAGGACAGGGACCATACGAGCAGTACTTC
CASSKGQGPYEQYF
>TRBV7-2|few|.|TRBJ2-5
TGTGCCAGCAGTATTAGGTCCAAGGAGACCCAGTACTTC
CASSIRSKETQYF
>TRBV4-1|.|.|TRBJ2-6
TGCGCCAGCAGCCAAGAAGTTAGTTACGGGGCCAACGTCCTGACTTTC
CASSQEVSYGANVLTF
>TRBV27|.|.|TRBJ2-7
TGTGCCAGCAGTTTTGCCGAACGGAGCTACGAGCAGTACTTC
CASSFAERSYEQYF
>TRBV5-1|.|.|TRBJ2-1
TGCGCCAGCAGCGTGGCAATGACTCGTCGTGCGGTCAATGAGCAGTTCTTC
CASSVAMTRRAVNEQFF
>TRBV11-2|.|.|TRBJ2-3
TGTGCCAGCAGCTTATACTGGGTAGTGTGGGGAGCCCCAGATACGCAGTATTTT
CASSLYWVVWGAPDTQYF
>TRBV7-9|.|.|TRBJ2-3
TGTGCCAGCTTGGCGGGGGCTACCACAGATACGCAGTATTTT
CASLAGATTDTQYF
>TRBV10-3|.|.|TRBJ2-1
TGTGCCATCAGTGAAAACCGGGTCTCCCAAGGGAATGAGCAGTTCTTC
CAISENRVSQGNEQFF
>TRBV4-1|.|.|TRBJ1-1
TGCGCCAGCAGCCCCGTAGGGGGGGGGACTGAAGCTTTCTTT
CASSPVGGGTEAFF
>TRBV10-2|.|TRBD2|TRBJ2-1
TGCGCCAGCAGTAAACCAGCGGGAGGGGATGAGCAGTTCTTC
CASSKPAGGDEQFF
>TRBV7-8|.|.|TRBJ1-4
TGTGCCATTCCACTTCCAGGGCAAACTTCCAATGGAAAACTGTTTTTT
CAIPLPGQTSNGKLFF
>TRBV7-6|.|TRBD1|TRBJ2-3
TGTGCCAGCAGCTTAACAGGGGGGCATGCAGATACGCAGTATTTT
CASSLTGGHADTQYF
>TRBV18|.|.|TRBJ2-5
TGTGCCAGCTCACCACCGACAGGACAATGGGGTAGAGAGACCCAGTACTTC
CASSPPTGQWGRETQYF
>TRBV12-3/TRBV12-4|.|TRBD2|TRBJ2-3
TGTGCCAGCAGTTTTGGACTAGCCGATAGCACAGATACGCAGTATTTT
CASSFGLADSTDTQYF
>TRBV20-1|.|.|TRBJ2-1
TGCAGTGCAGACACCAATGAGCAGTTCTTC
CSADTNEQFF
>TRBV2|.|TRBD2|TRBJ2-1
TGTGCCAGCAGTGATTCGGCTAGCGGAGCCTACAATGAGCAGTTCTTC
CASSDSASGAYNEQFF
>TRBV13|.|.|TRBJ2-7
TGTGCCAGCAGCTTATATAGGCGCGAGCAGTACTTC
CASSLYRREQYF
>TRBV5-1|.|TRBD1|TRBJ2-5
TGCGCCAGCAGCCGGGACAGGGTAGGCGAGACCCAGTACTTC
CASSRDRVGETQYF
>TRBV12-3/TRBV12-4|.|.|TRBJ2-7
TGTGCCAGCAGTTGGCGAAGGGACAGCGGGAGCTACGAGCAGTACTTC
CASSWRRDSGSYEQYF
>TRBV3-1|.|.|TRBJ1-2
TGTGCCAGCAGCCAAGTGGAGACAGACTATGGCTACACCTTC
CASSQVETDYGYTF
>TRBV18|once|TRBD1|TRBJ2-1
TGTGCCAGCTCGAAGATGGACAGGGGGGCCTACAATGAGCAGTTCTTC
CASSKMDRGAYNEQFF
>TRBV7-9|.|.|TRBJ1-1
TGTGCCAGCGTTAACTTCGGGCGGGGAATGAACACTGAAGCTTTCTTT
CASVNFGRGMNTEAFF
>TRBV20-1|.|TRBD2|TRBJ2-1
TGCAGTGCTTCCGGGACTAGGTACAATGAGCAGTTCTTC
CSASGTRYNEQFF
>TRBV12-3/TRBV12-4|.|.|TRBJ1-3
TGTGCCAGCAGTTTCTCCGAAGCTGGAAACACCATATATTTT
CASSFSEAGNTIYF
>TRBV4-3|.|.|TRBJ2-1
TGCGCCAGCAGCCTCGTCTCCGGGACGGGAGTTTACAATGAGCAGTTCTTC
CASSLVSGTGVYNEQFF